Many counts were recorded for the clone carrying this T cell receptor (beta chain). TCRdb reprocessed the 5' RACE reads via MiXCR and lists one record per CDR3 protein. The repertoire consists of tens of thousands of distinct CDR3 sequences, with under 6.5% occurring once and the leading ten covering about 0.5%. The sample originates from a study of neurological immune-mediated disorders. From germline, CDR1 is MDHEN and CDR2 SYDVKM. V shed 7 bases and J 3 bases; nucleotides not matched to a gene: 10. The CDR3 sequence is 15 residues long. Libraries from sorted cells each used about 1 million CD4+ or CD8+ T cells.

Material for sequencing was CD4+ T cells from blood. The J gene is TRBJ2-7, the V gene TRBV28, with 9 nucleotides matching TRBD2. This clonotype was obtained from a woman aged 40 to 49 in good health. The CDR3, as DNA: TGTGCCAGCACCCCTCCGGGACTAGCTCTCTACGAGCAGTACTTC. It encodes CASTPPGLALYEQYF.